Listed below are T cell receptor beta chains from one sample, sequenced in a study of T cell repertoires in cytomegalovirus infection. A single record per CDR3 protein comes from TCRdb applying MiXCR to the reads. The data show hundreds of thousands of distinct CDR3 sequences, roughly 36% seen once. Their recognized antigens are unknown. The source material was cultured PBMCs, sampled from culture after CMV antigen stimulation. Receptor source: a human donor in good health (CMV status not recorded). Some clones in this sample may be carry-over from other donors' samples. CDR3s include the opening cysteine and the closing phenylalanine or tryptophan. Each record gives: clone size, J gene, V gene, D gene, CDR3 DNA, CDR3 protein. A D gene is named only where the DNA matches it firmly. Not every row has a clone size; where given, it reads once, few, many or a size class.

clone size: -; J gene: TRBJ1-2; V gene: TRBV29-1; D gene: -; CDR3 DNA: TGCAGCGTTGAAGATCTAAGGGGCCTAGGCTACACCTTC; CDR3 protein: CSVEDLRGLGYTF
clone size: -; J gene: TRBJ2-3; V gene: TRBV7-2; D gene: -; CDR3 DNA: TGTGCCAGCATACAGGGGGGGCCTATAGATACGCAGTATTTT; CDR3 protein: CASIQGGPIDTQYF
clone size: -; J gene: TRBJ2-1; V gene: TRBV7-2; D gene: -; CDR3 DNA: TGTGCCAGCACCGTGGTTGGGTGGAGCTCCTACAATGAGCAGTTCTTC; CDR3 protein: CASTVVGWSSYNEQFF
clone size: -; J gene: TRBJ1-2; V gene: TRBV2; D gene: TRBD1; CDR3 DNA: TGTGCCAGCCGACAGGGAGGGTATGGCTACACCTTC; CDR3 protein: CASRQGGYGYTF
clone size: few; J gene: TRBJ2-5; V gene: TRBV4-1; D gene: -; CDR3 DNA: TGCGCCAGCAGCCAAGATCCAGCAGATGGGGAGACCCAGTACTTC; CDR3 protein: CASSQDPADGETQYF
clone size: -; J gene: TRBJ2-5; V gene: TRBV5-5; D gene: -; CDR3 DNA: TGTGCCAGCAGCTTGATCGACGAGAAAGAGACCCAGTACTTC; CDR3 protein: CASSLIDEKETQYF
clone size: -; J gene: TRBJ1-1; V gene: TRBV29-1; D gene: TRBD1; CDR3 DNA: TGCAGCGCTCTGACAGGGATGAACACTGAAGCTTTCTTT; CDR3 protein: CSALTGMNTEAFF
clone size: -; J gene: TRBJ2-7; V gene: TRBV19; D gene: TRBD1; CDR3 DNA: TGTGCCAGTAGTATGAACAGGGGCTACGAGCAGTACTTC; CDR3 protein: CASSMNRGYEQYF
clone size: -; J gene: TRBJ2-7; V gene: TRBV4-3; D gene: -; CDR3 DNA: TGCGCCAGCAGCCAAGCAGCGGACCCAGAAACCTACGAGCAGTACTTC; CDR3 protein: CASSQAADPETYEQYF
clone size: few; J gene: TRBJ1-4; V gene: TRBV7-8; D gene: -; CDR3 DNA: TGTGCCAGCAGCTTTCACGCCTCGGTCGATGAAAAACTGTTTTTT; CDR3 protein: CASSFHASVDEKLFF
clone size: -; J gene: TRBJ2-1; V gene: TRBV19; D gene: -; CDR3 DNA: TGTGCCAGTAGTGCCACCTCCGAGCAGTTCTTC; CDR3 protein: CASSATSEQFF
clone size: -; J gene: TRBJ2-7; V gene: TRBV29-1; D gene: -; CDR3 DNA: TGCAGCGTTGAGACAGGATCAACCTACGAGCAGTACTTC; CDR3 protein: CSVETGSTYEQYF
clone size: -; J gene: TRBJ2-1; V gene: TRBV12-5; D gene: -; CDR3 DNA: TGTGCTAGTGGTAGAGGCTACAATGAGCAGTTCTTC; CDR3 protein: CASGRGYNEQFF
clone size: -; J gene: TRBJ1-1; V gene: TRBV7-6; D gene: -; CDR3 DNA: TGTGCCAGCAGCTTTGGGGTCGGCAGGGGCACTGAAGCTTTCTTT; CDR3 protein: CASSFGVGRGTEAFF
clone size: -; J gene: TRBJ2-2; V gene: TRBV4-2; D gene: TRBD2; CDR3 DNA: TGTGCCAGCAGCCAAGGCAGATGGACTAGCACCGTCGGGGAGCTGTTTTTT; CDR3 protein: CASSQGRWTSTVGELFF
clone size: -; J gene: TRBJ2-1; V gene: TRBV20-1; D gene: TRBD2; CDR3 DNA: TGCAGTGCTTACCTCCGGAGCGGGGGCCTTCAGTTCTTC; CDR3 protein: CSAYLRSGGLQFF
clone size: -; J gene: TRBJ2-1; V gene: TRBV6-6; D gene: -; CDR3 DNA: TGTGCCAGCAGACCCGGGGCCGGGTCCTACAATGAGCAGTTCTTC; CDR3 protein: CASRPGAGSYNEQFF
clone size: -; J gene: TRBJ1-2; V gene: TRBV20-1; D gene: -; CDR3 DNA: TGCAGTGCAGCGACAGGCACAGGTTATGGCTACACCTTC; CDR3 protein: CSAATGTGYGYTF
clone size: -; J gene: TRBJ2-5; V gene: TRBV11-2; D gene: TRBD2; CDR3 DNA: TGTGCCAGCAGGGGCGGGAGTTGGAGGGAGACCCAGTACTTC; CDR3 protein: CASRGGSWRETQYF
clone size: few; J gene: TRBJ1-2; V gene: TRBV7-6; D gene: TRBD1; CDR3 DNA: TGTGCCAGCAGCGTTTTAGTGGAGGGGGCGAAAGGCTACACCTTC; CDR3 protein: CASSVLVEGAKGYTF
clone size: few; J gene: TRBJ2-3; V gene: TRBV12-3/TRBV12-4; D gene: -; CDR3 DNA: TGTGCCAGCAGTATAGCAGCGTCGGGCGATACGCAGTATTTT; CDR3 protein: CASSIAASGDTQYF
clone size: few; J gene: TRBJ1-4; V gene: TRBV7-6; D gene: -; CDR3 DNA: TGTGCCAGCAGCCGGACAGTCGGGGATGAAAAACTGTTTTTT; CDR3 protein: CASSRTVGDEKLFF
clone size: -; J gene: TRBJ1-1; V gene: TRBV6-2/TRBV6-3; D gene: TRBD1; CDR3 DNA: TGTGCCAGCAGTTACGGTGGACAGGGGATGAACACTGAAGCTTTCTTT; CDR3 protein: CASSYGGQGMNTEAFF
clone size: few; J gene: TRBJ2-5; V gene: TRBV28; D gene: -; CDR3 DNA: TGTGCCAGCAGGACCTTCTATGGTCAAGAGACCCAGTACTTC; CDR3 protein: CASRTFYGQETQYF
clone size: many; J gene: TRBJ1-4; V gene: TRBV7-8; D gene: -; CDR3 DNA: TGTGCCAGCAGCTTAAGACCCAGGGCTGAAAAACTGTTTTTT; CDR3 protein: CASSLRPRAEKLFF
clone size: few; J gene: TRBJ2-5; V gene: TRBV11-2; D gene: -; CDR3 DNA: TGTGCCAGCAGCTTAGATCGTGGGGGGAAGACCCAGTACTTC; CDR3 protein: CASSLDRGGKTQYF
clone size: -; J gene: TRBJ1-1; V gene: TRBV4-1; D gene: -; CDR3 DNA: TGCGCCAGCAGCCATCAGCCAACAGGGTGGGACACTGAAGCTTTCTTT; CDR3 protein: CASSHQPTGWDTEAFF
clone size: few; J gene: TRBJ1-1; V gene: TRBV6-6; D gene: TRBD1; CDR3 DNA: TGTGCCAGCAGGGACAGGAGGGACACTGAAGCTTTCTTT; CDR3 protein: CASRDRRDTEAFF
clone size: -; J gene: TRBJ2-1; V gene: TRBV2; D gene: -; CDR3 DNA: TGTGCCATCGGGACGGACTACAATGAGCAGTTCTTC; CDR3 protein: CAIGTDYNEQFF
clone size: once; J gene: TRBJ2-1; V gene: TRBV4-3; D gene: TRBD2; CDR3 DNA: TGCGCCAGCAGCCAAGTGCGGGGGGGCTGGTACAATGAGCAGTTCTTC; CDR3 protein: CASSQVRGGWYNEQFF
clone size: once; J gene: TRBJ1-2; V gene: TRBV7-9; D gene: -; CDR3 DNA: TGTGCCAGCAGCATAGGGGTTATCTATGGCTACACCTTC; CDR3 protein: CASSIGVIYGYTF
clone size: few; J gene: TRBJ1-1; V gene: TRBV6-6; D gene: -; CDR3 DNA: TGTGCCAGCAGTTACTCTCGGGCCAGGTCGGACACTGAAGCTTTCTTT; CDR3 protein: CASSYSRARSDTEAFF
clone size: -; J gene: TRBJ1-3; V gene: TRBV6-2/TRBV6-3; D gene: -; CDR3 DNA: TGTGCCAGCAGCCTCGGGACCGGTATTTCTGGAAACACCATATATTTT; CDR3 protein: CASSLGTGISGNTIYF
clone size: many; J gene: TRBJ2-4; V gene: TRBV7-2; D gene: -; CDR3 DNA: TGTGCCAGCAGCTTAACTGGCGGGCATGAGTACTTC; CDR3 protein: CASSLTGGHEYF
clone size: -; J gene: TRBJ2-1; V gene: TRBV28; D gene: TRBD2; CDR3 DNA: TGTGTCAGCAGTTTAGTACTAGCGGGGCGGGATGAGCAGTTCTTC; CDR3 protein: CVSSLVLAGRDEQFF
clone size: few; J gene: TRBJ2-7; V gene: TRBV12-3/TRBV12-4; D gene: -; CDR3 DNA: TGTGCCAGCACCCAGGGATTTGGGGAAGGCGAGCAGTACTTC; CDR3 protein: CASTQGFGEGEQYF
clone size: -; J gene: TRBJ2-1; V gene: TRBV18; D gene: TRBD2; CDR3 DNA: TGTGCCAGCTCGCCCGGACTAGCGGGAGCTGAGCAGTTCTTC; CDR3 protein: CASSPGLAGAEQFF
clone size: many; J gene: TRBJ1-2; V gene: TRBV7-8; D gene: -; CDR3 DNA: TGTGCCAGCAGCTTAGGGGGGGCCAGAGCTAACTATGGCTACACCTTC; CDR3 protein: CASSLGGARANYGYTF
clone size: -; J gene: TRBJ2-5; V gene: TRBV7-7; D gene: TRBD2; CDR3 DNA: TGTGCCAGCAGCAAACTAGCGGGGGAAGAGACCCAGTACTTC; CDR3 protein: CASSKLAGEETQYF
clone size: few; J gene: TRBJ1-1; V gene: TRBV7-9; D gene: -; CDR3 DNA: TGTGCCAGCAGCTTCTCCGAAGTGTTTGAAGCTTTCTTT; CDR3 protein: CASSFSEVFEAFF
clone size: -; J gene: TRBJ1-5; V gene: TRBV5-4; D gene: -; CDR3 DNA: TGTGCCAGCAGCGCCGCAGGGGCCGATCAGCCCCAGCATTTT; CDR3 protein: CASSAAGADQPQHF
clone size: -; J gene: TRBJ2-1; V gene: TRBV27; D gene: TRBD2; CDR3 DNA: TGTGCCAGCAGACGGGGGGGGGTCAGGCACGGAAAGCAGTTCTTC; CDR3 protein: CASRRGGVRHGKQFF
clone size: few; J gene: TRBJ2-7; V gene: TRBV7-2; D gene: -; CDR3 DNA: TGTGCCACTGCCCGGGAGAGGATCTACGAGCAGTACTTC; CDR3 protein: CATARERIYEQYF
clone size: -; J gene: TRBJ2-2; V gene: TRBV28; D gene: -; CDR3 DNA: TGTGCCAGCAGTTTATGGAGTCAGAAGAACACCGGGGAGCTGTTTTTT; CDR3 protein: CASSLWSQKNTGELFF
clone size: -; J gene: TRBJ1-2; V gene: TRBV19; D gene: -; CDR3 DNA: TGTGCCAGTATATCGGAGGGGGATCGAAATGGCTACACCTTC; CDR3 protein: CASISEGDRNGYTF
clone size: -; J gene: TRBJ2-7; V gene: TRBV15; D gene: -; CDR3 DNA: TGTGCCACCAGCCCTCGGACATTTTCCTACGAGCAGTACTTC; CDR3 protein: CATSPRTFSYEQYF
clone size: many; J gene: TRBJ1-2; V gene: TRBV7-2; D gene: -; CDR3 DNA: TGTGCCAGCAGCTCTTTTGGGACCTACTATGGCTACACCTTC; CDR3 protein: CASSSFGTYYGYTF
clone size: -; J gene: TRBJ1-1; V gene: TRBV3-1; D gene: TRBD1; CDR3 DNA: TGTGCCAGCAGCCAAGGCCCGGGACAGTTCATGAACACTGAAGCTTTCTTT; CDR3 protein: CASSQGPGQFMNTEAFF
clone size: -; J gene: TRBJ2-7; V gene: TRBV4-3; D gene: -; CDR3 DNA: TGCGCCAGCAGCCAAGATCCCCGGATTGCAACCTACGAGCAGTACTTC; CDR3 protein: CASSQDPRIATYEQYF
clone size: -; J gene: TRBJ2-5; V gene: TRBV29-1; D gene: TRBD2; CDR3 DNA: TGCAGCGTAGACCTAGCGGGGGGACAAGAGACCCAGTACTTC; CDR3 protein: CSVDLAGGQETQYF
clone size: -; J gene: TRBJ2-7; V gene: TRBV6-2/TRBV6-3; D gene: -; CDR3 DNA: TGTGCCAGCAGTTACGTCGTATTAGGCACCTACGAGCAGTACTTC; CDR3 protein: CASSYVVLGTYEQYF
clone size: few; J gene: TRBJ1-1; V gene: TRBV7-8; D gene: -; CDR3 DNA: TGTGCCAGCAGCGAGGTCCCGGGCGCGAACACTGAAGCTTTCTTT; CDR3 protein: CASSEVPGANTEAFF
clone size: -; J gene: TRBJ2-7; V gene: TRBV5-1; D gene: TRBD2; CDR3 DNA: TGCGCCAGCAGCCCGGGAGGCACCGTCTCCTACGAGCAGTACTTC; CDR3 protein: CASSPGGTVSYEQYF